Below are 2 T cell receptor beta chains sequenced from a single sample in a study of Ad26.COV2.S vaccination and SARS-CoV-2 variants. As to treatment: around 19 received Ad26.COV2.S at low or high dose, single or two shots; 5 received placebo; per-sample allocation not given. All samples were drawn on day 63, counting from the first vaccine or placebo injection. Here immunoSEQ multiplex PCR was the method, and the copy in TCRdb shows in-frame clones only, minus some. Among more than 300,000 clones listed, about nine tenths were seen once. The specimen comprised peripheral blood, sampled in a trial of Ad26.COV2.S vaccine versus placebo. The origin of the receptors is a person aged 18-65 years who received the Ad26.COV2.S COVID-19 vaccine or a placebo.

This chain links TRBV7-9 with TRBJ2-1; possibly TRBD1 or TRBD2 for D (5 bases each). With 5 bases removed from V and 8 bases from J, the gap between germline ends came to 16 bases. The CDR3 spans 14 residues. Per germline, CDR1 SEHNR and CDR2 FQNEAQ (reference sequence). In DNA, the CDR3 is TGTGCCAGCAGCACTAGGGAGACAGCCGATGAGCAGTTCTTC. Translated: CASSTRETADEQFF.

The chain couples TRBV10-3 to TRBJ2-7, with D perhaps given as TRBD1 or TRBD2 (6 bases each). The V end was cut by 6 bases, the J end by 4 bases, with 13 bases between. CDR1 ENHRY and CDR2 SYGVKD come from the germline V gene. The CDR3 runs to 13 residues. CDR3 loop: CAISSGDRYEQYF. The CDR3 DNA reads TGTGCCATCAGCTCGGGAGACAGGTACGAGCAGTACTTC.